This T cell receptor beta chain was retrieved from a study of T cell responses to AZD1222 COVID-19 vaccine. Method: immunoSEQ multiplex PCR; TCRdb's copy keeps in-frame clones and lacks some. Of some 120,000 clones listed, 90% are singletons. The CDR3 spans 14 residues. Between the trimmed V and J ends, which lost 3 bases and 5 bases, there was a span of 10 bases. Per germline, CDR1 MNHEY and CDR2 SMNVEV (reference sequence). This receptor was identified in an adult in good health. V gene TRBV27 combines with J gene TRBJ1-4; a possible D gene is TRBD1 (5 bases). The sample consisted of peripheral blood, taken on day 0 of AZD1222 vaccination. As DNA, the CDR3 is TGTGCCAGCAGTTTGAGGGGCCTGAATGAAAAACTGTTTTTT. Translated, it gives CASSLRGLNEKLFF. Together with reference TRBV27 and TRBJ1-4, the CDR3 gives the full variable domain: EAQVTQNPRYLITVTGKKLTVTCSQNMNHEYMSWYRQDPGLGLRQIYYSMNVEVTDKGDVPEGYKVSRKEKRNFPLILESPSPNQTSLYFCASSLRGLNEKLFFGSGTQLSVL.